The rows below give T cell receptor beta chains drawn from one sample of a study of blood T cell repertoires in COVID-19. Produced via immunoSEQ multiplex PCR; TCRdb's table is partial and in-frame only. Of some 150,000 clones in the sample, about 90% were seen once. The sequenced sample consisted of peripheral blood. All receptors come from a man aged 50 to 59 with acute or convalescent COVID-19. CDR3s include the opening cysteine and the closing phenylalanine or tryptophan. Each record gives: J gene, V gene, CDR3 length, clone size, D gene, CDR3 protein, CDR3 DNA. D genes are given only for firm matches. Expanded clones get a size class; other rows say once, few or many, or leave the size out.

j_gene: TRBJ1-2; v_gene: TRBV28; len: 12; abundance: -; d_gene: -; CDR3aa: CASSLLGAGYTF; CDR3nt: TGTGCCAGCAGTTTGTTAGGAGCTGGCTACACCTTC
j_gene: TRBJ1-5; v_gene: TRBV5-8; len: 14; abundance: once; d_gene: TRBD1; CDR3aa: CASSRTGVGQPQHF; CDR3nt: TGTGCCAGCAGCCGGACAGGGGTCGGGCAGCCCCAGCATTTT
j_gene: TRBJ2-7; v_gene: TRBV29-1; len: 14; abundance: -; d_gene: -; CDR3aa: CSVDRDGSSYEQYF; CDR3nt: TGCAGCGTTGATCGGGACGGGAGCTCCTACGAGCAGTACTTC
j_gene: TRBJ1-2; v_gene: TRBV29-1; len: 13; abundance: -; d_gene: -; CDR3aa: CSVDLGGYYGYTF; CDR3nt: TGCAGCGTTGATCTGGGAGGATACTATGGCTACACCTTC
j_gene: TRBJ2-5; v_gene: TRBV19; len: 19; abundance: -; d_gene: TRBD2; CDR3aa: CASSMSWEGIHLTGETQYF; CDR3nt: TGTGCCAGTAGTATGTCGTGGGAGGGGATACATCTGACGGGAGAGACCCAGTACTTC
j_gene: TRBJ2-3; v_gene: TRBV10-3; len: 14; abundance: -; d_gene: -; CDR3aa: CAISESGATDTQYF; CDR3nt: TGTGCCATCAGTGAGTCAGGGGCGACAGATACGCAGTATTTT
j_gene: TRBJ1-1; v_gene: TRBV19; len: 15; abundance: -; d_gene: -; CDR3aa: CASSLSGGADTEAFF; CDR3nt: TGTGCCAGTAGCCTCTCCGGCGGGGCAGACACTGAAGCTTTCTTT
j_gene: TRBJ2-3; v_gene: TRBV7-3; len: 14; abundance: -; d_gene: -; CDR3aa: CASSPWAQADTQYF; CDR3nt: TGTGCCAGCAGCCCGTGGGCGCAAGCAGATACGCAGTATTTT
j_gene: TRBJ2-2; v_gene: TRBV7-3; len: 19; abundance: -; d_gene: TRBD1; CDR3aa: CASSLIPTGGFGSTGELFF; CDR3nt: TGTGCCAGCAGCTTAATCCCGACAGGGGGCTTTGGGAGCACCGGGGAGCTGTTTTTT
j_gene: TRBJ1-4; v_gene: TRBV28; len: 15; abundance: -; d_gene: TRBD1; CDR3aa: CASSDWGQGAEKLFF; CDR3nt: TGTGCCAGCAGTGACTGGGGACAGGGGGCTGAAAAACTGTTTTTT
j_gene: TRBJ2-2; v_gene: TRBV6-5; len: 14; abundance: -; d_gene: TRBD1; CDR3aa: CASSYQGATGELFF; CDR3nt: TGTGCCAGCAGTTACCAGGGGGCCACCGGGGAGCTGTTTTTT
j_gene: TRBJ1-2; v_gene: TRBV7-9; len: 14; abundance: -; d_gene: -; CDR3aa: CASSSLARLYGYTF; CDR3nt: TGTGCCAGCAGCTCGCTAGCCAGACTCTATGGCTACACCTTC
j_gene: TRBJ1-1; v_gene: TRBV7-2; len: 14; abundance: -; d_gene: -; CDR3aa: CASSSRGLNTEAFF; CDR3nt: TGTGCCAGCAGCTCCAGGGGCTTGAACACTGAAGCTTTCTTT
j_gene: TRBJ2-5; v_gene: TRBV6-6; len: 14; abundance: -; d_gene: -; CDR3aa: CASRLQRSQETQYF; CDR3nt: TGTGCCAGCAGATTACAGAGATCCCAAGAGACCCAGTACTTC